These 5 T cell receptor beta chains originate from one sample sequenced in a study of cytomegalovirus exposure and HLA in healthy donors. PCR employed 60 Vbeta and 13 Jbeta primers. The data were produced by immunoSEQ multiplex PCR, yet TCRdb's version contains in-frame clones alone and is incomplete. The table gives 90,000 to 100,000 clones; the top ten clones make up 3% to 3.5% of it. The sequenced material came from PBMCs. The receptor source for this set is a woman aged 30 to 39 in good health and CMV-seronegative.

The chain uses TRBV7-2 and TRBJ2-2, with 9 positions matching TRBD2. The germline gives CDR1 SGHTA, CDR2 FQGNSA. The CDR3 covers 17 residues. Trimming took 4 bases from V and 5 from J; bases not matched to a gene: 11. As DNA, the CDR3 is TGTGCCAGCAGCTCAAGCGGTAGCGGGGGTGATACCGGGGAGCTGTTTTTT. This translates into CASSSSGSGGDTGELFF. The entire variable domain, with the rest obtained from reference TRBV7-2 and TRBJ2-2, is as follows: GAGVSQSPSNKVTEKGKDVELRCDPISGHTALYWYRQSLGQGLEFLIYFQGNSAPDKSGLPSDRFSAERTGGSVSTLTIQRTQQEDSAVYLCASSSSGSGGDTGELFFGEGSRLTVL.

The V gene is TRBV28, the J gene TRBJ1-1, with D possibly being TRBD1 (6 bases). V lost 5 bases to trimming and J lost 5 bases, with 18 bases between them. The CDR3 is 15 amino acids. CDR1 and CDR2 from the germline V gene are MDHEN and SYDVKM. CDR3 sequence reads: CASSPSPGRGTEAFF. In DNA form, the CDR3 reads TGTGCCAGCAGTCCCTCGCCGGGGAGGGGGACTGAAGCTTTCTTT.

In DNA, the CDR3 is TGCGCCAGCAGCTTCGACAGTCGGCCCTTATATAGCAATCAGCCCCAGCATTTT. Its protein product is CASSFDSRPLYSNQPQHF. The rearrangement joins TRBV4-1 to TRBJ1-5; a possible D gene is TRBD1 (5 bases). Germline assignment: CDR1 MGHRA and CDR2 YSYEKL. The V end lost 5 bases, the J end lost 0 bases, and 20 bases lay between the germline ends. This CDR3 spans 18 amino acids.

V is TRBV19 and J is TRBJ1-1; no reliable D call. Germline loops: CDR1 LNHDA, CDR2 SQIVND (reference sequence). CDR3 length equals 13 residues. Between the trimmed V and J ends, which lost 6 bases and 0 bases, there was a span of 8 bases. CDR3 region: CASSPLVNTEAFF. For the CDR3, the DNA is TGTGCCAGTAGCCCCCTTGTGAACACTGAAGCTTTCTTT.

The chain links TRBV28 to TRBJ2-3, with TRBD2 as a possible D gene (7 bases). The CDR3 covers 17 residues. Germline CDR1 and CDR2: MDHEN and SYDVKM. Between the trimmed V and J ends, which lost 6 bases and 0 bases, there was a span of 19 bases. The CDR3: CASRPGIRGASTDTQYF. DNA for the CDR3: TGTGCCAGCAGGCCTGGGATCCGGGGGGCTAGCACAGATACGCAGTATTTT. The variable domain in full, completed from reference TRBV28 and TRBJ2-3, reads DVKVTQSSRYLVKRTGEKVFLECVQDMDHENMFWYRQDPGLGLRLIYFSYDVKMKEKGDIPEGYSVSREKKERFSLILESASTNQTSMYLCASRPGIRGASTDTQYFGPGTRLTVL.